These T cell receptor beta chains were read from a single sample in a study of blood T cells in healthy people across ages. MiXCR, run by TCRdb on the 5' RACE reads, gives a single entry per CDR3 protein. The table has about 1.5 million distinct CDR3 sequences, around 40% seen once; the top ten hold roughly 3.7%. Sequenced sample: blood. These receptors all stem from a woman aged 18-35 years in good health. The CDR3 runs from the conserved cysteine through the conserved F or W. D genes are given only for firm matches. Expanded clones are given a class, and other clones once, few, many or no size at all.

abundance	d_gene	j_gene	v_gene	CDR3aa	CDR3nt
-	TRBD1	TRBJ1-5	TRBV20-1	CSARRPLPQGANQPQHF	TGCAGTGCTAGAAGGCCCCTTCCTCAGGGGGCGAATCAGCCCCAGCATTTT
-	-	TRBJ1-5	TRBV5-5	CASSHQAGRNQPQHF	TGTGCCAGCAGCCACCAGGCTGGGAGAAATCAGCCCCAGCATTTT
-	-	TRBJ1-4	TRBV3-1	CASSQDRVNEKLFF	TGTGCCAGCAGCCAAGACAGGGTCAACGAAAAACTGTTTTTT
few	-	TRBJ2-7	TRBV20-1	CSAREVAEYEQYF	TGCAGTGCTAGAGAGGTAGCGGAGTACGAGCAGTACTTC
-	-	TRBJ1-4	TRBV20-1	CSARVGTGNEKLFF	TGCAGTGCTAGAGTGGGGACCGGTAATGAAAAACTGTTTTTT
-	-	TRBJ1-2	TRBV28	CASSLAFRGTRGYTF	TGTGCCAGCAGTTTAGCGTTCCGGGGGACCCGTGGCTACACCTTC
-	TRBD1	TRBJ1-4	TRBV7-2	CASVRGQGFNEKLFF	TGTGCCAGCGTCCGAGGACAGGGGTTTAATGAAAAACTGTTTTTT
-	-	TRBJ2-7	TRBV2	CASSETSLTHYEQYF	TGTGCCAGCAGTGAGACTAGTCTGACCCACTACGAGCAGTACTTC
-	-	TRBJ2-7	TRBV18	CASSPLGLSSYEQYF	TGTGCCAGCTCACCCCTAGGACTGTCCTCCTACGAGCAGTACTTC
few	-	TRBJ1-2	TRBV4-3	CASSQEAQAYGYGYTF	TGCGCCAGCAGCCAAGAGGCCCAGGCCTACGGCTATGGCTACACCTTC
-	-	TRBJ2-7	TRBV7-9	CASSPQLGYRGEQYF	TGTGCCAGCAGCCCGCAATTAGGGTATCGGGGCGAGCAGTACTTC
-	-	TRBJ2-3	TRBV7-6	CASSQDSSTQYF	TGTGCCAGCAGCCAGGACAGTAGTACGCAGTATTTT
-	-	TRBJ2-3	TRBV18	CASSPTDISSTDTQYF	TGTGCCAGCTCCCCGACGGACATATCTAGCACAGATACGCAGTATTTT
few	TRBD2	TRBJ2-1	TRBV6-5	CASSYVSGRVYNEQFF	TGTGCCAGCAGTTACGTAAGCGGGAGGGTCTACAATGAGCAGTTCTTC
-	TRBD1	TRBJ1-3	TRBV4-3	CASSQDLDRAIAGNTIYF	TGCGCCAGCAGCCAAGATCTTGACAGGGCCATTGCTGGAAACACCATATATTTT
-	-	TRBJ2-3	TRBV7-3	CASSPTGGVGTDTQYF	TGTGCCAGCAGCCCAACGGGGGGCGTCGGCACAGATACGCAGTATTTT
-	TRBD2	TRBJ2-5	TRBV7-2	CASSFPSLAGGYNEQYF	TGTGCCAGCAGCTTCCCTTCCCTAGCGGGAGGGTACAATGAGCAGTACTTC
-	-	TRBJ2-4	TRBV7-2	CASSLGQGRAKNIQYF	TGTGCCAGCAGCTTGGGCCAGGGAAGAGCCAAAAACATTCAGTACTTC
-	-	TRBJ2-3	TRBV30	CALDFSTDTQYF	TGTGCCCTAGACTTCTCCACAGATACGCAGTATTTT
-	TRBD1	TRBJ2-3	TRBV28	CAGQGNGDTQYF	TGTGCGGGACAGGGGAACGGGGATACGCAGTATTTT
few	-	TRBJ2-1	TRBV4-2	CASSHQGFYNEQFF	TGTGCCAGCAGCCATCAGGGATTCTACAATGAGCAGTTCTTC
once	-	TRBJ2-1	TRBV7-2	CASTLVVVAYNEQFF	TGTGCCAGCACTCTCGTTGTTGTAGCCTACAATGAGCAGTTCTTC
-	-	TRBJ2-3	TRBV7-2	CASSFQGGGSDTQYF	TGTGCCAGCAGCTTTCAGGGGGGTGGGTCAGATACGCAGTATTTT
-	-	TRBJ2-3	TRBV21-1	CASRTRGDRGRATDTQYF	TGTGCCAGCCGTACGCGCGGGGACAGGGGGAGGGCTACAGATACGCAGTATTTT
few	-	TRBJ2-1	TRBV20-1	CSNARGGDYNEQFF	TGCAGCAACGCCAGGGGCGGGGACTACAATGAGCAGTTCTTC
-	-	TRBJ1-2	TRBV25-1	CASSDPGPGEGYTF	TGTGCCAGCAGTGACCCGGGACCGGGGGAAGGCTACACCTTC
few	-	TRBJ1-5	TRBV28	CASSLFGRNQPQHF	TGTGCCAGCAGTTTATTTGGTAGGAATCAGCCCCAGCATTTT
few	-	TRBJ1-4	TRBV20-1	CSAKDSSATNEKLFF	TGCAGTGCTAAGGACTCTTCGGCAACTAATGAAAAACTGTTTTTT
-	-	TRBJ1-5	TRBV4-3	CASSQERADQPQHF	TGCGCCAGCAGCCAAGAACGTGCGGATCAGCCCCAGCATTTT
-	TRBD1	TRBJ2-5	TRBV5-1	CASSSNPGQGQETQYF	TGCGCCAGCAGCTCGAACCCGGGACAGGGACAAGAGACCCAGTACTTC
-	-	TRBJ2-4	TRBV2	CASSDWVAKNIQYF	TGTGCCAGCAGTGACTGGGTGGCCAAAAACATTCAGTACTTC
few	-	TRBJ2-7	TRBV28	CASSWQGSYEQYF	TGTGCCAGCAGTTGGCAGGGCTCCTACGAGCAGTACTTC
-	-	TRBJ2-3	TRBV29-1	CSVGSLGNTQYF	TGCAGCGTTGGCTCACTGGGGAATACGCAGTATTTT
-	TRBD1	TRBJ2-1	TRBV28	CASFPGTGGSNEQFF	TGTGCCAGCTTCCCCGGGACAGGGGGTAGCAATGAGCAGTTCTTC
many	TRBD2	TRBJ2-3	TRBV7-9	CASSSLLAGGSTDTQYF	TGTGCCAGCAGCTCTCTTCTAGCGGGTGGATCCACAGATACGCAGTATTTT
-	-	TRBJ1-5	TRBV4-1	CANSPNSNQPQHF	TGCGCCAACAGCCCCAATAGCAATCAGCCCCAGCATTTT
few	TRBD2	TRBJ2-1	TRBV20-1	CSAKYGTSGTNEQFF	TGCAGTGCTAAGTACGGGACTAGCGGGACGAATGAGCAGTTCTTC
few	-	TRBJ1-3	TRBV7-3	CASSMTPGAGNTIYF	TGTGCCAGCAGCATGACACCGGGGGCTGGAAACACCATATATTTT
-	TRBD1	TRBJ2-6	TRBV13	CASSQRQGSGANVLTF	TGTGCCAGCAGCCAGCGACAGGGGTCTGGGGCCAACGTCCTGACTTTC
-	-	TRBJ2-7	TRBV29-1	CSGGLASSYEQYF	TGCAGCGGGGGATTGGCGAGCTCCTACGAGCAGTACTTC
-	-	TRBJ2-7	TRBV29-1	CSVGGPNNEQYF	TGCAGCGTTGGGGGGCCCAACAATGAGCAGTACTTC
few	TRBD1	TRBJ2-1	TRBV18	CASSLDRGRSYNEQFF	TGTGCCAGCTCTTTGGACAGGGGGAGATCCTACAATGAGCAGTTCTTC
-	-	TRBJ2-6	TRBV29-1	CSVEDHPAGANVLTF	TGCAGCGTTGAAGATCACCCGGCGGGGGCCAACGTCCTGACTTTC
-	-	TRBJ2-7	TRBV28	CASSFESIQYF	TGTGCCAGCAGTTTCGAGTCAATTCAGTACTTC
few	TRBD2	TRBJ2-1	TRBV14	CASRPLQRGSNNEQFF	TGTGCCAGCAGGCCACTCCAGCGGGGGAGTAACAATGAGCAGTTCTTC
-	-	TRBJ1-1	TRBV12-3/TRBV12-4	CASNQIGGTEAFF	TGTGCCAGCAACCAGATAGGGGGAACTGAAGCTTTCTTT
once	TRBD1	TRBJ1-5	TRBV10-3	CAIRPAGTENQPRHF	TGTGCCATCAGACCCGCCGGGACAGAAAATCAGCCCCGGCATTTT
-	TRBD1	TRBJ1-2	TRBV4-3	CASSGQVSIGYTF	TGCGCCAGCAGCGGACAGGTCTCTATTGGCTACACCTTC
-	-	TRBJ1-2	TRBV4-3	CASSRNLDTGYGYTF	TGCGCCAGCAGCCGTAATTTGGACACCGGCTATGGCTACACCTTC